This T cell receptor beta chain is from a study of patients and donors after allogeneic stem cell transplantation. Germline-derived CDR1 and CDR2 are SGHAT and FQDESV (reference sequence). The CDR3 has 14 residues. V dropped 5 bases and J dropped 2; count of bases not matched to a gene: 4. TCRdb passed the RT-PCR reads through MiXCR, listing each CDR3 protein once. The repertoire holds about 200,000 distinct CDR3 sequences, less than 45% seen once, with approximately 30% in the top ten. The V call is TRBV11-1, the J call TRBJ2-3; 7 nucleotides agree with TRBD2. The receptor comes from a human donor who was either an allogeneic HSCT recipient or a stem cell or donor lymphocyte infusion donor (not recorded which). It is not recorded whose cells these are; they may come from a transplant donor. The material sequenced was blood, either unsorted or a sorted T cell fraction (not recorded which). CDR3 loop: CASSKRGTTDTQYF. DNA for the CDR3: TGTGCCAGCAGCAAGCGGGGCACCACAGATACGCAGTATTTT.